Described below is a single T cell receptor (beta chain) sequence and its context. Sequenced by immunoSEQ multiplex PCR; TCRdb stores in-frame clones only, minus some. This table holds 35,000 to 55,000 clones, 90% to 95% found once. The source of the sample is a study of T cell changes during pregnancy in multiple sclerosis. This CDR3 spans 11 amino acids. The origin of this receptor is a female donor with multiple sclerosis, enrolled in a pregnancy study. The chain has TRBV21-1 and TRBJ1-1. TRBV21-1 corresponds to a pseudogene. This specimen was peripheral blood, taken in the third trimester of pregnancy. Written as DNA, the CDR3 is TGTGGCCGGGGAAGAAACACTGAAGCTTTCTTT. It translates to CGRGRNTEAFF.